Below, 31 T cell receptor beta chains from the same sample are listed, as sequenced in a study of Ad26.COV2.S vaccination and SARS-CoV-2 variants. Treatment specified: some 19 received Ad26.COV2.S at low or high dose, single or two shots; several received placebo; per-sample allocation not given. It was on day 63 after the first vaccine or placebo injection that samples were taken. Measured with immunoSEQ multiplex PCR; TCRdb has only the in-frame clones, and not every one. The repertoire holds approximately 250,000 clones, around nine tenths seen once, with just under 3% in the top ten. Sequenced here: peripheral blood, sampled in a trial of Ad26.COV2.S vaccine versus placebo. These receptors were obtained from a person aged 18-60 years who received the Ad26.COV2.S COVID-19 vaccine or a placebo.

V gene TRBV19 combines with J gene TRBJ1-3; 8 nucleotides line up with TRBD1. With V trimmed by 8 bases and J by 2 bases, 8 bases remained unmatched. The germline V gene has CDR1 LNHDA and CDR2 SQIVND (reference sequence). This CDR3 has 15 amino acids. The CDR3, as DNA: TGTGCCAGTTTGTTACAGGGGGAAACTGGAAACACCATATATTTT. Translated, it gives CASLLQGETGNTIYF. Full variable domain (outside the CDR3, taken from reference TRBV19 and TRBJ1-3): DGGITQSPKYLFRKEGQNVTLSCEQNLNHDAMYWYRQDPGQGLRLIYYSQIVNDFQKGDIAEGYSVSREKKESFPLTVTSAQKNPTAFYLCASLLQGETGNTIYFGEGSWLTVV.

This clone was detected only once. The V gene is TRBV15, the J gene TRBJ2-4; no reliable D call. Looked up from germline, CDR1 is LNHNV and CDR2 is YYDKDF (reference sequence). CDR3 length: 14 residues. Trimming left V 0 bases short and J 8 bases short, with 11 bases between. The CDR3 DNA reads as TGTGCCACCAGCAGAGAATTCTCTCGGCACATTCAGTACTTC. It is translated as CATSREFSRHIQYF.

This clone was counted between two and nine times. Other DNA sequences of this sample code for an identical CDR3. V usage is TRBV5-1 and J usage is TRBJ2-1; D gene unclear. Germline V gives CDR1 SGHRS, CDR2 YFSETQ. V was shortened by 0 bases and J by 0 bases, with 10 bases between the two germline ends. The CDR3 loop spans 16 amino acids. The CDR3 loop is CASSLGGVYSYNEQFF. In DNA form, the CDR3 reads TGCGCCAGCAGCTTGGGCGGAGTCTACTCCTACAATGAGCAGTTCTTC.

The table lists this clone with a count of one. The chain employs TRBV3-1 (or the pseudogene TRBV3-2) and TRBJ1-2; D is unresolved. Deletions cut 1 base from V and 4 bases from J, with 10 bases between. Germline V lookup: CDR1 LGHDT, CDR2 YNNKEL (reference sequence). The CDR3 is made up of 14 amino acids. In DNA, the CDR3 is TGTGCCAGCAGCCAAGGGGGAATGTTCTATGGCTACACCTTC. Translated, it gives CASSQGGMFYGYTF.

The rearrangement links TRBV5-5 to TRBJ2-7; no reliable D call. Germline values: CDR1 SGHKS, CDR2 YYEKEE (reference sequence). The V end was cut by 0 bases, the J end by 11 bases, with 12 bases between. This CDR3 region has 12 residues. The CDR3 sequence is CASSLASGEKYV. The CDR3 DNA sequence: TGTGCCAGCAGCTTGGCCTCTGGGGAAAAGTACGTC.

CDR3 sequence reads: CASSSWTGTNTGELFF. DNA for the CDR3: TGTGCCAGCAGCTCGTGGACGGGGACGAACACCGGGGAGCTGTTTTTT. V usage is TRBV13 and J usage is TRBJ2-2, with D perhaps TRBD2 (5 bases). CDR1 and CDR2 from the germline V gene are PRHDT and FYEKMQ (reference sequence). This CDR3 is built from 16 residues. Trimming cost V 4 bases and J 0 bases, with 12 bases left between them.

The V gene is TRBV5-8, the J gene TRBJ2-2, with D unresolved. V was clipped by 5 bases and J by 4 bases, with 18 bases between them. Germline V gene sequence: CDR1 SGHTS, CDR2 YDEGEE. This CDR3 is 16 amino acids long. The CDR3 is CASSLTTPRFTGELFF. The CDR3, as DNA: TGTGCCAGCAGTCTTACGACACCCAGGTTCACCGGGGAGCTGTTTTTT.

This clone was recorded a few times. The chain employs TRBV30 and TRBJ1-3; D ambiguous. V gave up 2 bases and J gave up 0 bases, with 2 bases separating them. In germline, CDR1 is GTSNPN, CDR2 SVGIG (reference sequence). The CDR3 runs to 12 residues. The CDR3 protein is CAWSISGNTIYF. Here the CDR3 DNA reads TGTGCCTGGAGTATCTCTGGAAACACCATATATTTT.

V and J are TRBV18 and TRBJ2-2, with D unclear. This CDR3 spans 13 amino acids. V lost 3 bases to trimming and J lost 4 bases, with 6 bases between them. From germline, CDR1 is KGHSH and CDR2 LQKENI. CDR3 sequence: CASSPDPTGELFF. Written as DNA, the CDR3 is TGTGCCAGCTCACCGGACCCCACCGGGGAGCTGTTTTTT.

The chain couples TRBV5-1 to TRBJ1-1; D ambiguous. V lost 4 bases and J lost 1, with 11 bases in between. The germline V gene has CDR1 SGHRS and CDR2 YFSETQ. The CDR3 consists of 14 residues. The CDR3 sequence: CASSARTANTEAFF. The DNA for the CDR3 is TGCGCCAGCAGCGCCCGGACGGCGAACACTGAAGCTTTCTTT.

The chain carries TRBV4-3 and TRBJ2-5; D possibly corresponds to TRBD1 (6 bases). CDR3 length: 16 amino acids. Trimming removed 4 bases from V and 2 bases from J, with 17 bases in between. Germline loops: CDR1 LGHNA, CDR2 YSLEER. CDR3 residues: CASSRKLVTGQETQYF. In DNA form, the CDR3 reads TGCGCCAGCAGCCGGAAGTTAGTCACAGGGCAAGAGACCCAGTACTTC.

The J gene is TRBJ1-2, the V gene TRBV18; unclear D gene. CDR1 and CDR2 (germline): KGHSH, LQKENI. The CDR3 loop spans 14 amino acids. Trimming pared 3 bases from V and 6 bases from J, leaving 14 bases between. CDR3 region: CASSPLTEADGYTF. CDR3 bases: TGTGCCAGCTCACCCCTGACTGAGGCAGATGGCTACACCTTC. Combining the CDR3 with reference TRBV18 and TRBJ1-2 gives the whole variable domain NAGVMQNPRHLVRRRGQEARLRCSPMKGHSHVYWYRQLPEEGLKFMVYLQKENIIDESGMPKERFSAEFPKEGPSILRIQQVVRGDSAAYFCASSPLTEADGYTFGSGTRLTVV.

The V call is TRBV4-3, the J call TRBJ2-1; D remains ambiguous. The germline gives CDR1 LGHNA, CDR2 YSLEER. The CDR3 runs 14 residues. V was clipped by 0 bases and J by 5 bases, with 8 bases between them. DNA for the CDR3: TGCGCCAGCAGCCAAGAACCAGCGAACAATGAGCAGTTCTTC. Its translation: CASSQEPANNEQFF.

The V and J genes are TRBV11-2 and TRBJ1-2; D is perhaps TRBD1 (5 bases). Germline V gene data show CDR1 as SGHAT and CDR2 as FQNNGV. This CDR3 is built from 15 residues. Trimming shortened V by 0 bases and J by 7 bases, and 15 bases separated the two germline ends. The CDR3 coding sequence is TGTGCCAGCAGCTTAGAACCCTCGTGGGGGTTTGGCTACACCTTC. Encoded protein: CASSLEPSWGFGYTF.

The chain uses TRBV4-2 and TRBJ2-1, with 8 bases lining up with TRBD2. Germline CDR1 and CDR2: LGHNA and YNFKEQ. The CDR3 length is 16 residues. Trimming took 3 bases from V and 1 from J; bases not matched to a gene: 5. This chain's CDR3 is CASSQAGGGSYNEQFF. The DNA for the CDR3 is TGTGCCAGCAGCCAGGCGGGGGGTGGGTCCTACAATGAGCAGTTCTTC.

This sequence joins TRBV7-9 and TRBJ1-2; D uncertain. Trimming took 5 bases from V and 6 from J, leaving 13 bases between them. Germline CDR1 and CDR2: SEHNR and FQNEAQ (reference sequence). The CDR3 extends over 13 amino acids. This CDR3 reads CASSEPNRDGYTF. CDR3 bases: TGTGCCAGCAGCGAACCCAACAGAGATGGCTACACCTTC.

This chain connects TRBV5-4 to TRBJ1-2; TRBD1 aligns across 7 bases. The trim removed 3 bases at V and 8 bases at J, leaving 10 bases unmatched. Germline V lookup: CDR1 SGHNT, CDR2 YYREEE (reference sequence). The CDR3 totals 14 residues. CDR3 in DNA: TGTGCCAGCAGCTCCCCTCAGGGGGGGACCGGCTACACCTTC. Its protein product is CASSSPQGGTGYTF. Drawing the rest from reference TRBV5-4 and TRBJ1-2, the complete variable domain is ETGVTQSPTHLIKTRGQQVTLRCSSQSGHNTVSWYQQALGQGPQFIFQYYREEENGRGNFPPRFSGLQFPNYSSELNVNALELDDSALYLCASSSPQGGTGYTFGSGTRLTVV.

In DNA, the CDR3 is TGTGCCAGCAGCCGGATGGACAGGGGGCGCCGGACCACTGAAGCTTTCTTT. Its translation is CASSRMDRGRRTTEAFF. The chain is built from TRBV3-1 (or the pseudogene TRBV3-2) and TRBJ1-1, with 11 positions matching TRBD1. This CDR3 has 17 amino acids. Germline CDR1 reads LGHDT; CDR2 reads YNNKEL (reference sequence). V shed 4 bases, J shed 4 bases, and the junction held 11 bases outside the gene matches.

This clone was seen once. The chain carries TRBV5-1 and TRBJ1-3, with 7 bases aligning to TRBD1. This CDR3 comprises 14 residues. After removal of 4 bases from V and 6 bases from J, the junction contained 7 bases not matched to a gene. Looked up from germline, CDR1 is SGHRS and CDR2 is YFSETQ. CDR3 coding DNA: TGCGCCAGCAGCCGGACAGGTCGGGAAAACACCATATATTTT. This encodes CASSRTGRENTIYF.

The V and J genes are TRBV4-1 and TRBJ2-2, with D perhaps TRBD1 or TRBD2 (5 bases each). The V and J ends lost 1 base and 6 bases respectively, with 12 bases between them. The CDR3 has 15 amino acids. Looked up from germline, CDR1 is MGHRA and CDR2 is YSYEKL. The CDR3 sequence is CASSQVRGDAGELFF. The DNA of the CDR3 is TGCGCCAGCAGCCAAGTACGAGGGGACGCCGGGGAGCTGTTTTTT.

The chain has TRBV6-1 and TRBJ1-2; 9 bases line up with TRBD1. Germline values: CDR1 MNHNS, CDR2 SASEGT. This CDR3 contains 15 residues. J gave up 11 bases and V 0 bases, and 10 bases lay outside the gene matches. CDR3 protein: CASSEAHPGQGRYTF. DNA for the CDR3: TGTGCCAGCAGTGAAGCCCACCCGGGACAGGGAAGGTACACCTTC.

This chain links TRBV9 with TRBJ1-1; tentatively, D is TRBD1 (5 bases). The CDR3 totals 14 residues. The V gene's germline CDR1 is SGDLS and CDR2 YYNGEE. V was cut by 2 bases and J by 5 bases, with 13 bases left in between. This chain's CDR3 is CASSVGPSGTEAFF. The CDR3 region has the DNA TGTGCCAGCAGCGTGGGACCCTCGGGGACTGAAGCTTTCTTT.

The chain is built from TRBV5-1 and TRBJ2-3; 8 nucleotides agree with TRBD2. CDR3 length: 14 amino acids. Unmatched junction bases numbered 2, after V lost 4 bases and J lost 1 base. Per germline, CDR1 SGHRS and CDR2 YFSETQ. The CDR3, as DNA: TGCGCCAGCAGCCCCGGGGGGGGCACAGATACGCAGTATTTT. Its translation: CASSPGGGTDTQYF. Supplemented by reference TRBV5-1 and TRBJ2-3, the full variable domain reads KAGVTQTPRYLIKTRGQQVTLSCSPISGHRSVSWYQQTPGQGLQFLFEYFSETQRNKGNFPGRFSGRQFSNSRSEMNVSTLELGDSALYLCASSPGGGTDTQYFGPGTRLTVL.

V usage is TRBV28 and J usage is TRBJ2-1; D ambiguous. Germline assignment: CDR1 MDHEN and CDR2 SYDVKM. The CDR3 runs to 13 residues. V was cut by 2 bases and J by 0 bases, with 2 bases left in between. CDR3 region: CASSLDSYNEQFF. For the CDR3, the DNA is TGTGCCAGCAGTTTAGACTCCTACAATGAGCAGTTCTTC.

The chain is built from TRBV3-1 (or the pseudogene TRBV3-2) and TRBJ2-7; 11 positions match TRBD2. This CDR3 region has 16 residues. Germline V gene lookup returns CDR1 LGHDT and CDR2 YNNKEL (reference sequence). V lost 4 bases and J lost 3; bases outside the gene matches: 8. The CDR3, as DNA: TGTGCCAGCAGCCCGCATAGCGGGGGGGACTTCTACGAGCAGTACTTC. It specifies CASSPHSGGDFYEQYF.

The J gene is TRBJ2-2, the V gene TRBV30; TRBD2 agrees at 10 bases. The V segment lost 4 bases and the J segment 1 base; nucleotides outside the gene matches: 12. CDR1 GTSNPN and CDR2 SVGIG come from the germline V gene (reference sequence). The CDR3 has 18 amino acids. The CDR3 bases are TGTGCCTGGAAATCGGTTAGCGGGGGGCAGAGGAACACCGGGGAGCTGTTTTTT. Translation: CAWKSVSGGQRNTGELFF.

The J gene is TRBJ2-2, the V gene TRBV2, with D unresolved. Looked up from germline, CDR1 is SNHLY and CDR2 is FYNNEI. V shed 5 bases and J shed 4 bases, with 14 bases lying between them. There are 15 residues in the CDR3. This CDR3 is CASSTFMISTGELFF. The DNA for the CDR3 is TGTGCCAGCAGTACCTTTATGATAAGCACCGGGGAGCTGTTTTTT.

V gene TRBV24-1 combines with J gene TRBJ2-1, with 7 bases aligning to TRBD1. V lost 2 bases to trimming and J lost 9 bases; unmatched junction nucleotides: 6. CDR3 length: 14 residues. Per the germline V gene, CDR1 is KGHDR and CDR2 is SFDVKD. CDR3 residues: CATSDSTGPSEQFF. CDR3 nucleotides: TGTGCCACCAGTGATTCGACAGGGCCCAGTGAGCAGTTCTTC.

The rearrangement uses TRBV7-6 and TRBJ2-7; TRBD1 matches 7 bases. Trimming removed 5 bases from V and 0 bases from J; junction bases left unmatched: 7. This CDR3 comprises 15 residues. CDR1 SGHVS and CDR2 FNYEAQ come from the germline V gene. The CDR3, as DNA: TGTGCCAGCAGCCAAAACAGGGGTAGCTCCTACGAGCAGTACTTC. It yields the protein CASSQNRGSSYEQYF.

The chain couples TRBV6-2 or TRBV6-3 to TRBJ1-2; D ambiguous. The ends were cut back, 5 bases at V and 4 bases at J, with 14 bases in the middle. The V gene's germline CDR1 is MNHEY and CDR2 SVGEGT. CDR3 length: 14 residues. The CDR3 DNA reads as TGTGCCAGCAGTACTGGGAACAGCCTCTATGGCTACACCTTC. Translating it yields CASSTGNSLYGYTF.

The V gene is TRBV12-5, the J gene TRBJ2-3; 13 nucleotides match TRBD2. The CDR3 length is 15 residues. The V gene end was trimmed by 1 base and the J gene end by 6 bases; junction bases not matched to a gene: 1. CDR1 is LGHNT, CDR2 FRNRAP, per germline. The CDR3 sequence: CASGLEGLAGDTQYF. The CDR3 coding sequence is TGTGCTAGTGGTTTGGAGGGACTAGCGGGGGATACGCAGTATTTT.